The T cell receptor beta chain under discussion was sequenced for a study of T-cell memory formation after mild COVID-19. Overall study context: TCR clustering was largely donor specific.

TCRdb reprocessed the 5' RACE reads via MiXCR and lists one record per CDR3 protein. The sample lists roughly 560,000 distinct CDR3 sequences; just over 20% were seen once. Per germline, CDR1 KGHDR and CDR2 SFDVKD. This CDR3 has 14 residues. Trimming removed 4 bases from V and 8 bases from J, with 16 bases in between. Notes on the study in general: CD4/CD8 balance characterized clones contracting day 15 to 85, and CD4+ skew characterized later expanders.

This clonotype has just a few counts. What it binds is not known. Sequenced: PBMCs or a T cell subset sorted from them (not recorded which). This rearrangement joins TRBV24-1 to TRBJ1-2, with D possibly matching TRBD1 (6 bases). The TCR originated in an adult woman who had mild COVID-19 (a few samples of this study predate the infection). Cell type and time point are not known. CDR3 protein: CATSDPTGIDGYTF. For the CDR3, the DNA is TGTGCCACCAGTGACCCCACAGGGATCGACGGCTACACCTTC.